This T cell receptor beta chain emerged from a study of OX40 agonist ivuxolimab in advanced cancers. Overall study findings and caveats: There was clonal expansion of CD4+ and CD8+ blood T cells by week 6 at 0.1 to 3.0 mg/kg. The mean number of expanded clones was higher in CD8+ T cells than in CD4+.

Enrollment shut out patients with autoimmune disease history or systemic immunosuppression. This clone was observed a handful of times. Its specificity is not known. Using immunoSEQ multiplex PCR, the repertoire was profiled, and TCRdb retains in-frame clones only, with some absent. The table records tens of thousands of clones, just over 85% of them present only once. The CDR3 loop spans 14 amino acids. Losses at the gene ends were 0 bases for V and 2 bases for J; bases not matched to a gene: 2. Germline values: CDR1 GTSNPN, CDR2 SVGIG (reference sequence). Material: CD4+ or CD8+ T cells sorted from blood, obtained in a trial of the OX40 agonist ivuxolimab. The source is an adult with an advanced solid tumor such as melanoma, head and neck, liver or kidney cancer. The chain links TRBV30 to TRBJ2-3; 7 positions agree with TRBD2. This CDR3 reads CAWSVGGVTDTQYF. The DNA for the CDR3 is TGTGCCTGGAGTGTTGGGGGGGTCACAGATACGCAGTATTTT. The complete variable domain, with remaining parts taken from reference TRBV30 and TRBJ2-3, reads SQTIHQWPATLVQPVGSPLSLECTVEGTSNPNLYWYRQAAGRGLQLLFYSVGIGQISSEVPQNLSASRPQDRQFILSSKKLLLSDSGFYLCAWSVGGVTDTQYFGPGTRLTVL.